These 21 T cell receptor beta chains originate from one sample sequenced in a study of cytomegalovirus exposure and HLA in healthy donors. It was with 60 Vbeta and 13 Jbeta primers that the PCR ran. Profiled with immunoSEQ multiplex PCR; TCRdb holds only in-frame clones, not every one. The sample has 180,000 or so clones, approximately 86% seen once. Source material: PBMCs. These receptors were collected from a male donor in good health and CMV-seronegative.

This clone appeared a single time. The V gene is TRBV5-1, the J gene TRBJ2-2; the D gene is possibly TRBD2 (7 bases). Germline CDR1 SGHRS, CDR2 YFSETQ. This CDR3 comprises 15 residues. Trimming left V 5 bases short and J 3 bases short, with 14 bases between. This CDR3 is CASRVRGADTGELFF. The CDR3 region has the DNA TGCGCCAGCAGAGTCCGGGGGGCAGACACCGGGGAGCTGTTTTTT.

For the CDR3, the DNA is TGTGCCAGCAGTGAAGTCAACAGGGTCCACGAGCAGTACTTC. It is translated as CASSEVNRVHEQYF. V is TRBV6-5 and J is TRBJ2-7; D perhaps matches TRBD1 (6 bases). V was pared by 5 bases and J by 5 bases, with 16 bases between. The CDR3 runs to 14 residues. From germline, CDR1 is MNHEY and CDR2 SVGAGI.

CDR3 DNA sequence: TGCGCCAGCAGCCAAGACAGGGGAAGTATGAACACTGAAGCTTTCTTT. Residues: CASSQDRGSMNTEAFF. The chain recombines TRBV4-1 with TRBJ1-1; D possibly corresponds to TRBD1 (6 bases). This CDR3 is 16 amino acids long. Germline values: CDR1 MGHRA, CDR2 YSYEKL. The V end lost 0 bases, the J end lost 0 bases, and 11 bases lay between the germline ends.

The V gene is TRBV9, the J gene TRBJ2-5; perhaps TRBD1 as D (5 bases). CDR1 and CDR2 (germline): SGDLS, YYNGEE. Deletions cut 3 bases from V and 2 bases from J, with 11 bases between. CDR3 length equals 14 residues. CDR3 in amino acids: CASSATGHQETQYF. The CDR3 DNA follows: TGTGCCAGCAGCGCTACAGGACATCAAGAGACCCAGTACTTC.

The chain couples TRBV14 to TRBJ1-2; D ambiguous. Germline lookup yields CDR1 SGHDN and CDR2 FVKESK. This CDR3 has 15 residues. V was trimmed by 0 bases and J by 5 bases, leaving 13 bases between them. CDR3 in DNA: TGTGCCAGCAGCCAAGATCAATTGGCCCCTTATGGCTACACCTTC. Protein sequence: CASSQDQLAPYGYTF.

The chain recombines TRBV9 with TRBJ1-3; TRBD1 aligns across 7 bases. CDR1 is SGDLS, CDR2 YYNGEE, per germline. Trimming cost V 4 bases and J 2 bases; bases outside gene matches: 6. This CDR3 region has 15 residues. In nucleotides, the CDR3 is TGTGCCAGCAGCTACGACAGGGACGCTGGAAACACCATATATTTT. Protein: CASSYDRDAGNTIYF.

V and J are TRBV6-5 and TRBJ1-2; TRBD1 is a possible D gene (5 bases). Trimming removed 5 bases from V and 3 bases from J, with 16 bases in between. The CDR3 is 15 residues long. Germline V CDR1 and CDR2: MNHEY, SVGAGI. CDR3 sequence reads: CASSIQDRPHYGYTF. CDR3 in DNA: TGTGCCAGCAGTATACAGGATCGTCCCCACTATGGCTACACCTTC.

CDR3 loop: CASSLFLAGQETQYF. DNA of the CDR3: TGTGCCAGCAGCTTATTTCTAGCGGGGCAAGAGACCCAGTACTTC. The chain combines TRBV7-9 with TRBJ2-5; 9 nucleotides match TRBD2. This CDR3 region has 15 residues. Germline CDR1 reads SEHNR; CDR2 reads FQNEAQ (reference sequence). The ends lost 2 bases at V and 2 bases at J; junction bases unmatched: 3. The whole variable domain, filled in from reference TRBV7-9 and TRBJ2-5, reads DTGVSQNPRHKITKRGQNVTFRCDPISEHNRLYWYRQTLGQGPEFLTYFQNEAQLEKSRLLSDRFSAERPKGSFSTLEIQRTEQGDSAMYLCASSLFLAGQETQYFGPGTRLLVL.

This chain uses TRBV18 with TRBJ2-3, with 7 positions matching TRBD2. CDR1 and CDR2 (germline): KGHSH, LQKENI. V shed 3 bases and J 4 bases; nucleotides not matched to a gene: 7. The length of the CDR3 is 15 residues. The CDR3, as DNA: TGTGCCAGCTCACCGCAGCGGGACTCAGCAGATACGCAGTATTTT. The encoded protein is CASSPQRDSADTQYF. The whole variable domain, remainder taken from reference TRBV18 and TRBJ2-3, is NAGVMQNPRHLVRRRGQEARLRCSPMKGHSHVYWYRQLPEEGLKFMVYLQKENIIDESGMPKERFSAEFPKEGPSILRIQQVVRGDSAAYFCASSPQRDSADTQYFGPGTRLTVL.

This clone was seen a few times. The rearrangement links TRBV27 to TRBJ2-2; D is possibly TRBD2 (6 bases). CDR1 is MNHEY, CDR2 SMNVEV, per germline (reference sequence). The CDR3 has 15 amino acids. The germline V and J ends were trimmed by 5 bases and 0 bases, with 10 bases remaining between them. The CDR3 is CASSPGLPNTGELFF. The CDR3, as DNA: TGTGCCAGCAGTCCTGGACTACCGAACACCGGGGAGCTGTTTTTT.

This chain uses TRBV7-2 with TRBJ2-1; D is uncertain. V dropped 4 bases and J dropped 6 bases, with 10 bases sitting between them. This CDR3 has 13 residues. The germline gives CDR1 SGHTA, CDR2 FQGNSA. The CDR3 DNA sequence: TGTGCCAGCAGCTCAGGCCTCCGCAATGAGCAGTTCTTC. Translating it yields CASSSGLRNEQFF.

The chain employs TRBV11-2 and TRBJ2-1; D gene unclear. V was pared by 1 base and J by 3 bases, with 4 bases between. Germline CDR1 and CDR2: SGHAT and FQNNGV. The CDR3 is made up of 13 amino acids. In DNA, the CDR3 is TGTGCCAGCAGCTTAGGAGTCTACAATGAGCAGTTCTTC. This gives the protein CASSLGVYNEQFF.

This clone came up a few times. CDR3 protein: CASSEFARISYEQYF. The CDR3 bases are TGTGCCAGCAGTGAATTTGCCAGGATCTCCTACGAGCAGTACTTC. The J gene is TRBJ2-7, the V gene TRBV6-1, with unresolved D. Looked up from germline, CDR1 is MNHNS and CDR2 is SASEGT. With 2 bases removed from V and 0 bases from J, the gap between germline ends came to 11 bases. The CDR3 runs 15 residues.

The V gene is TRBV19, the J gene TRBJ1-5, with TRBD1 identical over 8 bases. Germline values: CDR1 LNHDA, CDR2 SQIVND (reference sequence). CDR3 size: 18 residues. J lost 0 bases, V lost 1 base, and 8 bases had no gene match. DNA for the CDR3: TGTGCCAGTAGTATAGCCGCAGGGGGCTCCAATAGCAATCAGCCCCAGCATTTT. Its protein is CASSIAAGGSNSNQPQHF.

This sequence joins TRBV4-1 and TRBJ2-7; 10 nucleotides line up with TRBD2. J gave up 0 bases and V 4 bases, and 18 bases lay outside the gene matches. The germline gives CDR1 MGHRA, CDR2 YSYEKL. This CDR3 has 20 residues. The CDR3 DNA follows: TGCGCCAGCAGCCCCCGAGAGGGGGGACTAGCGAGGAAGAGCTCCTACGAGCAGTACTTC. Translation: CASSPREGGLARKSSYEQYF.

This clone was detected once. This rearrangement joins TRBV19 to TRBJ1-4; D is uncertain. The CDR3 is made up of 13 amino acids. V lost 3 bases, J lost 7 bases, and 9 bases lay in between. Germline V gene lookup returns CDR1 LNHDA and CDR2 SQIVND (reference sequence). The CDR3 nucleotides read TGTGCCAGTAGTATCCAAAAGCGTGAAAAACTGTTTTTT. Translation gives CASSIQKREKLFF.

The J gene is TRBJ2-5, the V gene TRBV10-3; TRBD1 agrees at 9 bases. The last part of the DNA fits TRBJ2-7 better; the J call may be wrong. CDR3 length equals 14 residues. In germline, CDR1 is ENHRY, CDR2 SYGVKD. This CDR3 reads CAISDRDRVNEQYF. The DNA of the CDR3 is TGTGCCATCAGTGATAGGGACAGGGTAAACGAGCAGTACTTC.

The chain recombines TRBV4-3 with TRBJ1-6; D is possibly TRBD1 (6 bases). The CDR3 has 14 residues. The V and J ends lost 3 bases and 5 bases respectively, with 8 bases between them. Per the germline V gene, CDR1 is LGHNA and CDR2 is YSLEER. This chain's CDR3 is CASSHRQDNSPLHF. CDR3 coding DNA: TGCGCCAGCAGCCATCGACAGGATAATTCACCCCTCCACTTT.

V gene TRBV7-3 combines with J gene TRBJ2-1, with 9 bases lining up with TRBD2. V shed 5 bases, J shed 4 bases, and the junction held 6 bases outside the gene matches. The CDR3 consists of 15 residues. Germline values: CDR1 SGHTA, CDR2 FQGTGA. CDR3 sequence reads: CASSPTSGSYNEQFF. DNA for the CDR3: TGTGCCAGCAGCCCGACTAGCGGTTCTTACAATGAGCAGTTCTTC.

The chain employs TRBV7-3 and TRBJ2-5, with TRBD1 matching 8 bases. Germline lookup yields CDR1 SGHTA and CDR2 FQGTGA. The CDR3 is 13 amino acids. The ends lost 5 bases at V and 4 bases at J; junction bases unmatched: 3. CDR3 loop: CASSEDRAETQYF. CDR3 DNA sequence: TGTGCCAGCAGCGAGGACAGGGCAGAGACCCAGTACTTC.

Details on this clone: Different DNA sequences within this sample yield the same CDR3. This chain uses TRBV5-1 with TRBJ1-3; D gene unclear. Germline V CDR1 and CDR2: SGHRS, YFSETQ. This CDR3 region has 14 residues. V was clipped by 4 bases and J by 0 bases, with 8 bases between them. CDR3 coding DNA: TGCGCCAGCAGCCCCACGAGCTCTGGAAACACCATATATTTT. As protein: CASSPTSSGNTIYF.